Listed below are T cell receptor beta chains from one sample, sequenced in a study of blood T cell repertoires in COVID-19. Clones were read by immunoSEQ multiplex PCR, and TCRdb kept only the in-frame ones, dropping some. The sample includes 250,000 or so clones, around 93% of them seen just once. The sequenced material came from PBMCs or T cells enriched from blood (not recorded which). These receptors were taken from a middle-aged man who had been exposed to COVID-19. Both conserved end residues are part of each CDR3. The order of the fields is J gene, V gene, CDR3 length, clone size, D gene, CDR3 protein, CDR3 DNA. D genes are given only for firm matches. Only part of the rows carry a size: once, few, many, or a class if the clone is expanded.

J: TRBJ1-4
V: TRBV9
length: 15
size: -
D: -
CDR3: CASSVVEGVGEKLFF
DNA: TGTGCCAGCAGCGTCGTTGAGGGAGTCGGTGAAAAACTGTTTTTT

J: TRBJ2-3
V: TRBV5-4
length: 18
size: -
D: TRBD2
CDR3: CASSLRRTSGSYTDTQYF
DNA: TGTGCCAGCAGCCTAAGGCGGACTAGCGGGTCTTACACAGATACGCAGTATTTT

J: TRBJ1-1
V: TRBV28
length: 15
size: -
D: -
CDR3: CASSPHGQLNTEAFF
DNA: TGTGCCAGCAGTCCCCATGGACAGCTGAACACTGAAGCTTTCTTT

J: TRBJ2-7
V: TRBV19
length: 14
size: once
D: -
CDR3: CASSTAGAFDEQYF
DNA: TGTGCCAGTAGTACCGCGGGGGCTTTTGACGAGCAGTACTTC

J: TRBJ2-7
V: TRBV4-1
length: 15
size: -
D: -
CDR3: CASSQAARGENEQYF
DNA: TGCGCCAGCAGCCAAGCTGCACGCGGGGAAAACGAGCAGTACTTC

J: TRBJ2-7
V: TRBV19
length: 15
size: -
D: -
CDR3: CASSARTERTGEQYF
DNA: TGTGCCAGTAGTGCTCGGACAGAGAGGACGGGCGAGCAGTACTTC

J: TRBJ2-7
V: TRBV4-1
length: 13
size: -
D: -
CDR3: CASSLVGPYEQYF
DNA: TGCGCCAGCAGCTTGGTTGGGCCCTACGAGCAGTACTTC

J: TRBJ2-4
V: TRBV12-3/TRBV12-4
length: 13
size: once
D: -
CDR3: CASSLTVKNIQYF
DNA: TGTGCCAGCAGTTTGACAGTAAAAAACATTCAGTACTTC

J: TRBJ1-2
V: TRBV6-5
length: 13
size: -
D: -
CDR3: CASSYQNRDGYTF
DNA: TGTGCCAGCAGTTACCAGAATCGGGATGGCTACACCTTC

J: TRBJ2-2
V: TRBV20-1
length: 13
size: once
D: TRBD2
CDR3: CSASASGGGELFF
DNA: TGCAGTGCTAGTGCTAGCGGCGGCGGGGAGCTGTTTTTT